This T cell receptor (beta chain) was obtained from a study of response to subunit inactivated influenza vaccine. Study results and limitations: The study's authors posited that every seasonal influenza vaccination enlists few new T cells.

TCRdb re-called the RT-PCR reads with MiXCR, one entry per CDR3 protein. The sample holds some 300,000 distinct CDR3 sequences, roughly 22% seen once. This CDR3 is built from 14 residues. The germline CDR1 and CDR2 sequences are LNHDA and SQIVND (reference sequence). The ends were cut back, 1 base at V and 2 bases at J, with 6 bases in the middle. On this clonotype itself: Its target is not known.

This material consisted of PBMCs from blood, taken about 20 months after vaccination. The clonotype comes from a man between 50 and 69 years old who received an inactivated influenza vaccine. The chain recombines TRBV19 with TRBJ1-5; D is unclear. CDR3 amino acids: CASSIVTGNQPQHF. For the CDR3, the DNA is TGTGCCAGTAGTATAGTTACAGGCAATCAGCCCCAGCATTTT.